The 24 T cell receptor beta chains listed next were all sequenced from one sample in a study of blood T cell repertoires in COVID-19. TCRdb's copy holds only in-frame clones and misses some; the assay was immunoSEQ multiplex PCR. The profile covers some 130,000 clones, with approximately 74% appearing a single time and 1.5% to 2% taken by the ten largest. The sequenced sample consisted of peripheral blood. Every receptor here comes from a woman aged 65 to 85 with acute or convalescent COVID-19.

The chain uses TRBV15 and TRBJ2-3, with 11 bases fitting TRBD2. V lost 3 bases and J lost 5; bases outside the gene matches: 7. Germline CDR1 reads LNHNV; CDR2 reads YYDKDF (reference sequence). The CDR3 is made up of 16 amino acids. Here the CDR3 reads CATSRPLAGGLDTQYF. CDR3 in DNA: TGTGCCACCAGCAGGCCCCTAGCGGGAGGACTAGATACGCAGTATTTT.

This clone was detected a few times. The V gene is TRBV2, the J gene TRBJ1-1, with D tentatively TRBD1 (6 bases). CDR1 is SNHLY and CDR2 is FYNNEI in the germline V gene. This CDR3 comprises 14 residues. V lost 6 bases and J 4 bases, leaving 15 bases between the germline ends. The CDR3 coding sequence is TGTGCCAGCAGCCGACAGGTCGGAAGCACTGAAGCTTTCTTT. This sequence encodes CASSRQVGSTEAFF.

V gene TRBV3-1 (or the pseudogene TRBV3-2) combines with J gene TRBJ1-4; 12 bases line up with TRBD1. This CDR3 is 16 amino acids long. Germline CDR1 reads LGHDT; CDR2 reads YNNKEL (reference sequence). V shed 0 bases and J 7 bases; nucleotides not matched to a gene: 3. In DNA, the CDR3 is TGTGCCAGCAGCCAAGATGGGACAGGGGGCTTTGAAAAACTGTTTTTT. Its translation: CASSQDGTGGFEKLFF.

This clone was seen once. Other DNA sequences in this sample translate to the same CDR3. The chain links TRBV11-3 to TRBJ2-5; 8 bases align to TRBD2. Unmatched junction bases numbered 0, after V lost 1 base and J lost 5 bases. This CDR3 has 13 residues. Germline CDR1 and CDR2: SGHNT and YENEEA. As DNA, the CDR3 is TGTGCCAGCAGCTTAGGACTAGCGGAGACCCAGTACTTC. Translation gives CASSLGLAETQYF.

J is TRBJ2-5 and V is TRBV5-1, with a weak D call TRBD2 (6 bases). The CDR3 is 15 amino acids. Looked up from germline, CDR1 is SGHRS and CDR2 is YFSETQ. V lost 3 bases to trimming and J lost 5 bases, with 17 bases between them. In DNA form, the CDR3 reads TGCGCCAGCAGCTCAATCCTCGGGACTGTGGAGACCCAGTACTTC. Protein: CASSSILGTVETQYF.

This clone was seen at least ten times. The chain carries TRBV27 and TRBJ2-3; the match to TRBD1 covers 9 bases. The ends lost 2 bases at V and 3 bases at J; junction bases unmatched: 0. CDR3 length: 14 residues. Germline V gene lookup returns CDR1 MNHEY and CDR2 SMNVEV (reference sequence). The CDR3 spells CASSLGQGTDTQYF. CDR3 coding DNA: TGTGCCAGCAGTTTAGGACAGGGGACAGATACGCAGTATTTT.

The sample holds a few counts of this clone. The V gene is TRBV7-8, the J gene TRBJ1-2; TRBD1 agrees at 7 bases. Germline lookup yields CDR1 SGHVS and CDR2 FQNEAQ. V trimming: 0 bases; J trimming: 5 bases; junction bases outside the gene matches: 9. The CDR3 is 16 amino acids. In DNA, the CDR3 is TGTGCCAGCAGCTTAGCGACAGGGCTGAGTTGGTATGGCTACACCTTC. It codes for CASSLATGLSWYGYTF.

The J gene is TRBJ2-2, the V gene TRBV7-8; 7 bases match TRBD2. The V and J ends lost 1 base and 5 bases, in that order; junction bases with no gene match: 7. This CDR3 is built from 16 residues. Per the germline V gene, CDR1 is SGHVS and CDR2 is FQNEAQ. CDR3 amino acids: CASSLGRTSRTGELFF. CDR3 nucleotides: TGTGCCAGCAGCTTAGGGCGGACTAGTCGGACCGGGGAGCTGTTTTTT.

In its sample, this clone was seen a few times. The genes are TRBV5-6 and TRBJ2-7, with 8 positions matching TRBD1. This CDR3 contains 13 residues. CDR1 is SGHDT, CDR2 YYEEEE, per germline. V lost 2 bases to trimming and J lost 4 bases; unmatched junction nucleotides: 2. In nucleotides, the CDR3 is TGTGCCAGCAGCTTACAGGGGGGATACGAGCAGTACTTC. Its translation is CASSLQGGYEQYF.

This clone was counted only a few times. This chain uses TRBV2 with TRBJ2-2; D not resolved. In germline, CDR1 is SNHLY, CDR2 FYNNEI. V shed 0 bases and J shed 3 bases, with 11 bases lying between them. The CDR3 loop spans 16 amino acids. The CDR3 DNA reads TGTGCCAGCAGTGAAGCGTCAACAGATTACACCGGGGAGCTGTTTTTT. Its translation: CASSEASTDYTGELFF.

The chain employs TRBV5-6 and TRBJ1-1; tentatively, D is TRBD1 (5 bases). V was trimmed by 7 bases and J by 4 bases, leaving 14 bases between them. CDR1 and CDR2 from the germline V gene are SGHDT and YYEEEE. The CDR3 is 13 amino acids. As DNA, the CDR3 is TGTGCCAGCTTCTTTGGGGGGGGCACTGAAGCTTTCTTT. Its translation is CASFFGGGTEAFF.

The chain combines TRBV7-9 with TRBJ1-5; 7 bases line up with TRBD1. Germline assignment: CDR1 SEHNR and CDR2 FQNEAQ (reference sequence). This CDR3 comprises 15 residues. The junction had 5 bases not matched to a gene; V was cut back by 4 bases and J by 2 bases. DNA for the CDR3: TGTGCCAGCAGCTCCGTAGGGACAGGCAATCAGCCCCAGCATTTT. Translating it yields CASSSVGTGNQPQHF.

The V and J genes are TRBV6-4 and TRBJ2-1; perhaps TRBD1 as D (5 bases). The CDR3 is 12 residues long. With 2 bases removed from V and 8 bases from J, the gap between germline ends came to 7 bases. Germline-derived CDR1 and CDR2 are MRHNA and SNTAGT. CDR3 sequence: CASSDRGYEQFF. The CDR3 DNA reads TGTGCCAGCAGTGACAGGGGCTATGAGCAGTTCTTC.

Here the CDR3 DNA reads TGTGCCACCAGCAGCGGAGGGCGAGGAGGTTTCTTT. Its translation is CATSSGGRGGFF. The V and J genes are TRBV15 and TRBJ1-1; no clear D. The CDR3 extends over 12 amino acids. V lost 3 bases and J 13 bases, leaving 15 bases between the germline ends. Germline V gene lookup returns CDR1 LNHNV and CDR2 YYDKDF (reference sequence).

This sequence joins TRBV3-1 (or the pseudogene TRBV3-2) and TRBJ2-5; TRBD1 agrees at 10 bases. The germline CDR1 and CDR2 sequences are LGHDT and YNNKEL (reference sequence). The CDR3 length is 16 residues. The V segment lost 2 bases and the J segment 4 bases; nucleotides outside the gene matches: 7. CDR3 bases: TGTGCCAGCAGCCAATTTCTAGGACAGGGGGGAGAGACCCAGTACTTC. It translates to CASSQFLGQGGETQYF.

The chain joins TRBV29-1 to TRBJ1-1, with D possibly TRBD1 on 6 matching bases. Per germline, CDR1 SQVTM and CDR2 ANQGSEA. The CDR3 length is 12 residues. The V and J ends lost 3 bases and 11 bases respectively, with 16 bases between them. The CDR3 spells CSVEGAGGGAFF. CDR3 nucleotides: TGCAGCGTTGAGGGGGCAGGCGGGGGGGCTTTCTTT.

The rearrangement links TRBV7-9 to TRBJ1-1, with a possible D match to TRBD1 (5 bases). The CDR3 is made up of 14 amino acids. Germline V CDR1 and CDR2: SEHNR, FQNEAQ (reference sequence). V dropped 5 bases and J dropped 5 bases, with 15 bases sitting between them. The CDR3 loop reads CASSPGTAGTEAFF. The CDR3 region has the DNA TGTGCCAGCAGCCCGGGGACGGCGGGGACTGAAGCTTTCTTT.

The chain joins TRBV2 to TRBJ1-3; D not resolved. Trimming removed 6 bases from V and 0 bases from J, with 6 bases in between. CDR1 and CDR2 from the germline V gene are SNHLY and FYNNEI. The CDR3 is 13 residues long. CDR3 nucleotide sequence: TGTGCCAGCAGCAGTTCCTCTGGAAACACCATATATTTT. It yields the protein CASSSSSGNTIYF.

This clone appeared a few times. The chain uses TRBV7-2 and TRBJ1-2; D remains ambiguous. CDR3 length: 16 residues. Germline V gene data show CDR1 as SGHTA and CDR2 as FQGNSA. Trimming removed 0 bases from V and 0 bases from J, with 11 bases in between. CDR3 sequence reads: CASSLALTTANYGYTF. The CDR3 DNA reads as TGTGCCAGCAGCTTAGCGCTCACAACCGCTAACTATGGCTACACCTTC.

This clone was counted many times. The rearrangement links TRBV6-5 to TRBJ1-2; a weak D match, TRBD1 (5 bases). V was pared by 5 bases and J by 3 bases, with 10 bases between. CDR1 and CDR2 from the germline V gene are MNHEY and SVGAGI. This CDR3 spans 13 amino acids. The CDR3 here is CASSRTSDYGYTF. CDR3 sequence (DNA): TGTGCCAGCAGTCGGACATCTGACTATGGCTACACCTTC.

The genes are TRBV6-6 and TRBJ2-2, with TRBD2 matching over 11 bases. The CDR3 has 16 amino acids. Germline loops: CDR1 MNHNY, CDR2 SVGAGI (reference sequence). V trimming: 6 bases; J trimming: 5 bases; junction bases outside the gene matches: 8. CDR3 in amino acids: CASRPLAGGNTGELFF. CDR3 bases: TGTGCCAGCAGGCCCCTAGCGGGGGGAAATACCGGGGAGCTGTTTTTT.

This chain links TRBV7-8 with TRBJ1-2; 10 bases fit TRBD1. CDR1 SGHVS and CDR2 FQNEAQ come from the germline V gene. V gave up 5 bases and J gave up 6 bases; unmatched junction bases: 3. This CDR3 comprises 13 residues. CDR3 amino acids: CASSRGTGDGYTF. For the CDR3, the DNA is TGTGCCAGCAGCCGCGGGACAGGGGATGGCTACACCTTC.

The chain combines TRBV27 with TRBJ1-2, with a possible D match to TRBD1 (6 bases). The germline V gene encodes CDR1 MNHEY and CDR2 SMNVEV (reference sequence). The CDR3 consists of 13 residues. Trimming left V 3 bases short and J 7 bases short, with 12 bases between. The DNA for the CDR3 is TGTGCCAGCAGTTTCAGAGGGGGTGCTGGCTACACCTTC. Translation: CASSFRGGAGYTF.

This clone was counted at least ten times. Other DNA sequences in this sample translate to the same CDR3. The chain is built from TRBV11-2 and TRBJ2-7, with no clear D. The CDR3 sequence is 13 residues long. Trimming cost V 1 base and J 2 bases, with 6 bases left between them. The germline CDR1 and CDR2 sequences are SGHAT and FQNNGV. The CDR3 DNA sequence: TGTGCCAGCAGCTTAGTCCCCGCCTACGAGCAGTACTTC. Translated, it gives CASSLVPAYEQYF.